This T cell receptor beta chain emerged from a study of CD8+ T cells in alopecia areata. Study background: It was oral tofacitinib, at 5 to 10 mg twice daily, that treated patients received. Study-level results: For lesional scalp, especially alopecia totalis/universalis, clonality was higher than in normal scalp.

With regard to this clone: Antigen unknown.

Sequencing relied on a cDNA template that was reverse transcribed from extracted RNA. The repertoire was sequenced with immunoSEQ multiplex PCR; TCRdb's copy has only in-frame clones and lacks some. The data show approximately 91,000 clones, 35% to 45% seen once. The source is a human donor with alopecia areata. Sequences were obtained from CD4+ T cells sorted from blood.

The CDR3 nucleotides are TGTGCCAGCAGCGTAGGGGGACAGAGGTCTTCCGGCTACACCTTC. This sequence encodes CASSVGGQRSSGYTF. The V and J genes are TRBV9 and TRBJ1-2; 7 bases match TRBD1. Per germline, CDR1 SGDLS and CDR2 YYNGEE. The CDR3 covers 15 residues. The V gene end was trimmed by 0 bases and the J gene end by 8 bases; junction bases not matched to a gene: 10.